A single sample is the source of the 17 T cell receptor beta chains below, sequenced in a study of T cell changes during pregnancy in multiple sclerosis (dated by TCRdb to between 2018 and 2020). The method was the immunoSEQ multiplex PCR assay. Held by TCRdb, this immuneACCESS table contains in-frame sequences only and omits some clones. Under half of the omission traces to an unresolved V gene where checked; the cause of the rest is unknown. This sample comprises around 57,000 clones, just over 90% of them detected only once. 1% to 1.5% of the sample comes from the top ten. Material: peripheral blood, obtained in the second trimester of pregnancy. These receptors all stem from a female donor with multiple sclerosis, enrolled in a pregnancy study.

The rearrangement links TRBV6-5 to TRBJ2-7; 10 bases map to TRBD1. The CDR3 spans 13 residues. Trimming took 6 bases from V and 6 from J; bases not matched to a gene: 5. Germline V gene lookup returns CDR1 MNHEY and CDR2 SVGAGI. The CDR3 nucleotides read TGTGCCAGCAGAGACAGGGGGCAGGTCGAGCAGTACTTC. Amino acids: CASRDRGQVEQYF.

The V and J genes are TRBV12-5 and TRBJ2-2, with D unclear. The CDR3 has 12 residues. Germline loops: CDR1 LGHNT, CDR2 FRNRAP. V was clipped by 7 bases and J by 16 bases, with 19 bases between them. The CDR3 loop reads CASENGGQARFF. In DNA, the CDR3 is TGTGCTAGTGAGAATGGTGGGCAGGCCCGGTTTTTT.

V usage is TRBV9 and J usage is TRBJ2-3, with a tentative D call TRBD2 (6 bases). The CDR3 runs 15 residues. Germline V lookup: CDR1 SGDLS, CDR2 YYNGEE. V was pared by 3 bases and J by 0 bases, with 11 bases between. The CDR3 DNA reads TGTGCCAGCAGCGGGCGGGGACCTAGCACAGATACGCAGTATTTT. The encoded protein is CASSGRGPSTDTQYF.

The genes are TRBV4-3 and TRBJ2-1; TRBD2 matches at 8 bases. The CDR3 loop spans 17 amino acids. Germline CDR1 LGHNA, CDR2 YSLEER. With 0 bases clipped from V and 0 bases from J, the junction kept 4 bases outside the gene matches. The CDR3 loop reads CASSQDVAGSSYNEQFF. CDR3 nucleotide sequence: TGCGCCAGCAGCCAAGATGTAGCGGGGAGCTCCTACAATGAGCAGTTCTTC.

A single count supports this clone. The genes are TRBV9 and TRBJ1-2; 8 positions agree with TRBD1. Trimming removed 0 bases from V and 6 bases from J; junction bases left unmatched: 7. Per germline, CDR1 SGDLS and CDR2 YYNGEE. The CDR3 extends over 15 amino acids. This CDR3 is CASSVGRQGAHGYTF. As DNA, the CDR3 is TGTGCCAGCAGCGTAGGTCGTCAGGGGGCCCATGGCTACACCTTC.

This clone was picked up a small number of times. J is TRBJ1-1 and V is TRBV6-1, with D perhaps matching TRBD1 (5 bases). Germline loops: CDR1 MNHNS, CDR2 SASEGT. The length of the CDR3 is 14 residues. Trimming cost V 2 bases and J 10 bases, with 17 bases left between them. Here the CDR3 reads CASSESSTWGRAFF. CDR3 nucleotide sequence: TGTGCCAGCAGTGAATCGTCTACTTGGGGCAGAGCTTTCTTT.

This clone was counted between two and nine times. The J gene is TRBJ1-2, the V gene TRBV5-5, with D maybe TRBD1 (6 bases). V was shortened by 1 base and J by 4 bases, with 14 bases between the two germline ends. The CDR3 loop spans 15 amino acids. The V gene's germline CDR1 is SGHKS and CDR2 YYEKEE (reference sequence). The CDR3 DNA is TGTGCCAGCAGCTTGTTGGCAGGGGCTGTCTATGGCTACACCTTC. It specifies CASSLLAGAVYGYTF.

V usage is TRBV7-2 and J usage is TRBJ2-7, with 9 bases lining up with TRBD1. The V gene's germline CDR1 is SGHTA and CDR2 FQGNSA. V shed 1 base, J shed 4 bases, and the junction held 8 bases outside the gene matches. This CDR3 region has 16 residues. CDR3 DNA: TGTGCCAGCAGCTTAGGGCCTCCGGGACAGGGATACGAGCAGTACTTC. Protein: CASSLGPPGQGYEQYF. The entire variable domain, with the rest obtained from reference TRBV7-2 and TRBJ2-7, is as follows: GAGVSQSPSNKVTEKGKDVELRCDPISGHTALYWYRQSLGQGLEFLIYFQGNSAPDKSGLPSDRFSAERTGGSVSTLTIQRTQQEDSAVYLCASSLGPPGQGYEQYFGPGTRLTVT.

The V gene is TRBV28, the J gene TRBJ1-6; D not resolved. Germline assignment: CDR1 MDHEN and CDR2 SYDVKM. The CDR3 sequence is 14 residues long. V lost 1 base, J lost 13 bases, and 14 bases lay in between. The CDR3 nucleotides read TGTGCCAGCAGTTTATCGGTTGTGCGAGATCCCCTCCACTTT. This encodes CASSLSVVRDPLHF.

This clone was seen just once. The rearrangement uses TRBV18 and TRBJ1-4; D not certain. The germline V gene has CDR1 KGHSH and CDR2 LQKENI. The CDR3 totals 14 residues. Trimming took 3 bases from V and 4 from J, leaving 9 bases between them. The CDR3 region has the DNA TGTGCCAGCTCACCCCTCTTGAGTAATGAAAAACTGTTTTTT. Translating it yields CASSPLLSNEKLFF.

The V gene is TRBV5-8, the J gene TRBJ2-3; TRBD1 matches 8 bases. With V trimmed by 3 bases and J by 0 bases, 3 bases remained unmatched. Germline CDR1 SGHTS, CDR2 YDEGEE. This CDR3 spans 15 amino acids. The CDR3 here is CASSWGQASTDTQYF. The CDR3 DNA follows: TGTGCCAGCAGCTGGGGACAGGCCAGCACAGATACGCAGTATTTT.

V is TRBV7-9 and J is TRBJ2-7; TRBD1 matches at 7 bases. This CDR3 is built from 14 residues. V lost 3 bases to trimming and J lost 9 bases; unmatched junction nucleotides: 11. CDR1 and CDR2 from the germline V gene are SEHNR and FQNEAQ (reference sequence). DNA of the CDR3: TGTGCCAGCAGCTTGTCGGGACAGCGAGGGGTGCAGTACTTC. This translates into CASSLSGQRGVQYF.

The J gene is TRBJ2-1, the V gene TRBV5-1; 8 bases match TRBD2. The CDR3 spans 15 residues. Germline V gene sequence: CDR1 SGHRS, CDR2 YFSETQ. V shed 2 bases, J shed 5 bases, and the junction held 6 bases outside the gene matches. The chain's CDR3 is CASSFGLADDNEQFF. In nucleotides, the CDR3 is TGCGCCAGCAGCTTTGGACTAGCAGACGACAATGAGCAGTTCTTC. The whole variable domain, filled in from reference TRBV5-1 and TRBJ2-1, reads KAGVTQTPRYLIKTRGQQVTLSCSPISGHRSVSWYQQTPGQGLQFLFEYFSETQRNKGNFPGRFSGRQFSNSRSEMNVSTLELGDSALYLCASSFGLADDNEQFFGPGTRLTVL.

This chain links TRBV25-1 with TRBJ1-5; TRBD1 is a possible D gene (6 bases). The CDR3 totals 17 residues. Germline CDR1 is MGHDK and CDR2 is SYGVNS. The V and J ends lost 0 bases and 0 bases respectively, with 12 bases between them. CDR3 region: CASSEYVGGYSNQPQHF. The CDR3 region has the DNA TGTGCCAGCAGTGAATACGTAGGGGGTTATAGCAATCAGCCCCAGCATTTT.

The V gene is TRBV7-3, the J gene TRBJ2-3; the D gene is possibly TRBD1 (7 bases). The germline V and J ends were trimmed by 3 bases and 2 bases, with 12 bases remaining between them. The CDR3 consists of 15 residues. Germline values: CDR1 SGHTA, CDR2 FQGTGA. The CDR3 reads CASSLAGQYTDTQYF. The CDR3 DNA sequence: TGTGCCAGCAGCTTGGCGGGACAGTACACAGATACGCAGTATTTT.

The chain uses TRBV6-1 and TRBJ2-7; 7 bases match TRBD1. Germline V gene data show CDR1 as MNHNS and CDR2 as SASEGT. This CDR3 is built from 14 residues. V was pared by 7 bases and J by 3 bases, with 9 bases of the junction left unmatched. In DNA form, the CDR3 reads TGTGCCAGCAATAGACAGGGTGGGCTCTACGAGCAGTACTTC. This encodes CASNRQGGLYEQYF.

In its sample, this clone was seen a few times. This sequence joins TRBV5-5 and TRBJ1-5; D gene uncertain. The CDR3 is 14 residues long. V dropped 2 bases and J dropped 2 bases, with 8 bases sitting between them. Per the germline V gene, CDR1 is SGHKS and CDR2 is YYEKEE (reference sequence). CDR3 in amino acids: CASSLEGGNQPQHF. The DNA for the CDR3 is TGTGCCAGCAGCTTAGAGGGAGGCAATCAGCCCCAGCATTTT.